This T cell receptor (beta chain) derives from a study of control samples from healthy donors and cancer patients. In its sample, this clone was seen once. Between the trimmed V and J ends, which lost 3 bases and 7 bases, there was a span of 13 bases. The CDR3 has 15 amino acids. CDR1 is PRHDT and CDR2 is FYEKMQ in the germline V gene (reference sequence). Method: immunoSEQ multiplex PCR; TCRdb's copy keeps in-frame clones and lacks some. The sample carries about 150,000 clones, 93% recorded once. This receptor was obtained from a man aged 18 to 29 in good health. V usage is TRBV13 and J usage is TRBJ1-6, with D tentatively TRBD1 (6 bases). Sequencing used blood. Here the CDR3 DNA reads TGTGCCAGCAGCTTGGGGGCGCGGGGCAATTCACCCCTCCACTTT. It yields the protein CASSLGARGNSPLHF.